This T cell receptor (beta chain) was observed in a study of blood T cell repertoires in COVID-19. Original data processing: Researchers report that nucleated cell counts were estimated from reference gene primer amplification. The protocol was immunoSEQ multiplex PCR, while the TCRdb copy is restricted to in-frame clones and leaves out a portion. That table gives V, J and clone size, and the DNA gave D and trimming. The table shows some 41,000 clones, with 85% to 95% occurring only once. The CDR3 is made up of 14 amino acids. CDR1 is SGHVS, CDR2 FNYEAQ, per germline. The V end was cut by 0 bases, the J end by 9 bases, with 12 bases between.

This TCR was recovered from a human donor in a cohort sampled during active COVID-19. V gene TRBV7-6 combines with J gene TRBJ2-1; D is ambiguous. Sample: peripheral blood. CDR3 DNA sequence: TGTGCCAGCAGCTTAGCGCCGTCGGGTAGTGAGCAGTTCTTC. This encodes CASSLAPSGSEQFF.